The 18 T cell receptor beta chains reported below all come from one sample, sequenced in a study of T-cell memory formation after mild COVID-19 listed by TCRdb under 2021. Preparation of the library involved 5' RACE. The run used an Illumina NovaSeq 6000. The raw public data were reprocessed by TCRdb itself: fastp quality trimming at Q25, MiXCR clonotype calling, in-frame beta chains only. Each record represents a unique CDR3 protein, reported with the most common genes and DNA among its rows. The sample table holds hundreds of thousands of distinct CDR3 sequences, of which approximately 15% were seen once. The ten largest account for roughly a fifth of the sample. Sequenced: PBMCs or a T cell subset sorted from them (not recorded which). The receptors shown here come from a man aged 18 to 29 who had mild COVID-19 (a few samples of this study predate the infection). The sample titles of this study are shuffled in the database, so cell type and time point are left out; the donor was told from shared clones.

The rearrangement uses TRBV6-1 and TRBJ1-5; 9 bases line up with TRBD1. The CDR3 has 15 residues. V was clipped by 8 bases and J by 5 bases; unmatched bases: 10. Germline CDR1 reads MNHNS; CDR2 reads SASEGT. The CDR3 region has the DNA TGTGCCAGCCTATCCGGGGACAGGGACCATCAGCCCCAGCATTTT. This gives the protein CASLSGDRDHQPQHF.

The V call is TRBV20-1, the J call TRBJ2-3, with 9 bases identical to TRBD2. Trimming at V came to 1 base and at J to 2 bases, leaving 13 bases not matched to a gene. The CDR3 is made up of 18 amino acids. Per germline, CDR1 DFQATT and CDR2 SNEGSKA (reference sequence). CDR3 coding DNA: TGCAGTGCTAGAGCCCTCGGAGGAGCGGGGGGTTCCACAGATACGCAGTATTTT. Translating it yields CSARALGGAGGSTDTQYF.

There are a few counts of this clonotype. V gene TRBV7-2 combines with J gene TRBJ1-1; D may be TRBD1 (5 bases). V lost 5 bases, J lost 3 bases, and 16 bases lay in between. CDR1 and CDR2 (germline): SGHTA, FQGNSA. This CDR3 region has 15 residues. This CDR3 reads CASSPRRGSHTEAFF. The CDR3, as DNA: TGTGCCAGCAGCCCAAGGCGGGGGTCCCACACTGAAGCTTTCTTT. Combining the CDR3 with reference TRBV7-2 and TRBJ1-1 gives the whole variable domain GAGVSQSPSNKVTEKGKDVELRCDPISGHTALYWYRQSLGQGLEFLIYFQGNSAPDKSGLPSDRFSAERTGGSVSTLTIQRTQQEDSAVYLCASSPRRGSHTEAFFGQGTRLTVV.

The CDR3 is CASTRDGHNYGYTF. The CDR3 nucleotides read TGTGCCAGTACCCGGGACGGACATAACTATGGCTACACCTTC. The chain carries TRBV19 and TRBJ1-2; TRBD1 is a possible D gene (5 bases). The germline V and J ends were trimmed by 7 bases and 1 base, with 13 bases remaining between them. This CDR3 is 14 amino acids long. The germline gives CDR1 LNHDA, CDR2 SQIVND (reference sequence). Full variable domain (missing parts from reference TRBV19 and TRBJ1-2): DGGITQSPKYLFRKEGQNVTLSCEQNLNHDAMYWYRQDPGQGLRLIYYSQIVNDFQKGDIAEGYSVSREKKESFPLTVTSAQKNPTAFYLCASTRDGHNYGYTFGSGTRLTVV.

This chain uses TRBV6-2 or TRBV6-3 with TRBJ2-7; D ambiguous. CDR1 MNHEY and CDR2 SVGEGT come from the germline V gene. The CDR3 loop spans 13 amino acids. Trimming took 4 bases from V and 2 from J, leaving 9 bases between them. The CDR3: CASSSWTTYEQYF. In nucleotides, the CDR3 is TGTGCCAGCAGTTCTTGGACCACCTACGAGCAGTACTTC.

The chain recombines TRBV6-2 or TRBV6-3 with TRBJ2-6; TRBD1 might be the D (7 bases). The germline gives CDR1 MNHEY, CDR2 SVGEGT. The CDR3 is 16 residues long. Trimming took 6 bases from V and 4 from J, leaving 16 bases between them. The CDR3 nucleotides read TGTGCCAGCAGACGAACAGGGGAGGCCGGGGCCAACGTCCTGACTTTC. Its protein product is CASRRTGEAGANVLTF.

This clonotype was seen only a few times. The chain couples TRBV10-1 to TRBJ2-2; 7 bases map to TRBD2. CDR3 size: 14 residues. V shed 5 bases and J 8 bases; nucleotides not matched to a gene: 8. Germline assignment: CDR1 WNHNN and CDR2 SYGVQD (reference sequence). Written as DNA, the CDR3 is TGCGCCAGCAGTTCTCGGGGGGTTGAGGGGGAGCTGTTTTTT. Translating gives CASSSRGVEGELFF.

This CDR3 reads CSATSAGGLDEQFF. DNA of the CDR3: TGCAGTGCTACCTCAGCGGGGGGGCTCGATGAGCAGTTCTTC. The chain combines TRBV20-1 with TRBJ2-1, with TRBD2 matching over 10 bases. J gave up 8 bases and V 4 bases, and 8 bases lay outside the gene matches. The CDR3 length is 14 residues. Germline values: CDR1 DFQATT, CDR2 SNEGSKA (reference sequence).

The rearrangement joins TRBV4-1 to TRBJ2-7, with D perhaps TRBD1 (6 bases). The CDR3 runs to 13 residues. Germline CDR1 MGHRA, CDR2 YSYEKL. V gave up 0 bases and J gave up 4 bases, with 7 bases separating them. CDR3 nucleotide sequence: TGCGCCAGCAGCCAAGAACAGGGTTACGAGCAGTACTTC. As protein: CASSQEQGYEQYF.

This clonotype was detected ten times or more. The chain uses TRBV4-3 and TRBJ2-1; 11 bases match TRBD1. Per germline, CDR1 LGHNA and CDR2 YSLEER. CDR3 length: 20 amino acids. Trimming cost V 1 base and J 0 bases; bases outside gene matches: 11. This CDR3 reads CASSQVPGGGTGGSYNEQFF. The CDR3 region has the DNA TGCGCCAGCAGCCAAGTCCCGGGGGGCGGGACAGGGGGCTCCTACAATGAGCAGTTCTTC.

This chain links TRBV7-2 with TRBJ2-3; D is uncertain. Trimming removed 2 bases from V and 2 bases from J, with 11 bases in between. CDR1 is SGHTA and CDR2 is FQGNSA in the germline V gene. This CDR3 comprises 15 residues. The CDR3 loop is CASSLNAGFTDTQYF. As DNA, the CDR3 is TGTGCCAGCAGCTTAAACGCCGGTTTCACAGATACGCAGTATTTT.

The chain recombines TRBV2 with TRBJ1-4; D is perhaps TRBD1 (5 bases). The CDR3 runs to 13 residues. Per the germline V gene, CDR1 is SNHLY and CDR2 is FYNNEI. The V end lost 6 bases, the J end lost 4 bases, and 9 bases lay between the germline ends. CDR3 protein: CASRDKNNEKLFF. The CDR3 DNA follows: TGTGCCAGCAGGGACAAAAATAATGAAAAACTGTTTTTT.

This clonotype came up many times. The V gene is TRBV6-5, the J gene TRBJ2-3; 9 bases match TRBD2. This CDR3 region has 16 residues. The germline V gene encodes CDR1 MNHEY and CDR2 SVGAGI. Trimming removed 2 bases from V and 6 bases from J; junction bases left unmatched: 9. The chain's CDR3 is CASSYVASGARDTQYF. In DNA, the CDR3 is TGTGCCAGCAGTTACGTGGCTAGCGGGGCCAGGGATACGCAGTATTTT.

Ten or more counts support this clonotype. This chain uses TRBV10-3 with TRBJ1-1; 7 positions match TRBD1. The CDR3 has 15 residues. Germline CDR1 ENHRY, CDR2 SYGVKD. V lost 5 bases to trimming and J lost 4 bases; unmatched junction nucleotides: 10. The CDR3 sequence is CAISTTQGGGTEAFF. The CDR3 region has the DNA TGTGCCATCAGTACCACCCAGGGGGGCGGCACTGAAGCTTTCTTT.

This clonotype has more than one count but fewer than ten. V usage is TRBV28 and J usage is TRBJ1-1, with 9 bases lining up with TRBD1. The V gene's germline CDR1 is MDHEN and CDR2 SYDVKM. CDR3 length equals 15 residues. V dropped 3 bases and J dropped 0; count of bases not matched to a gene: 2. As DNA, the CDR3 is TGTGCCAGCAGTTTGACAGGGGGGTTGAACACTGAAGCTTTCTTT. Amino acids: CASSLTGGLNTEAFF.

This rearrangement joins TRBV7-9 to TRBJ1-4; 7 bases agree with TRBD1. The CDR3 spans 14 residues. The V gene's germline CDR1 is SEHNR and CDR2 FQNEAQ (reference sequence). Trimming took 5 bases from V and 7 from J; bases not matched to a gene: 7. For the CDR3, the DNA is TGTGCCAGCAGCCACAGGGGTCGGAGTGAAAAACTGTTTTTT. Its translation is CASSHRGRSEKLFF.

This clonotype was picked up a small number of times. Mismatch with germline at one junction end may stem from a read error. The genes are TRBV5-1 and TRBJ2-7; a possible D gene is TRBD2 (5 bases). The length of the CDR3 is 15 residues. CDR1 is SGHRS, CDR2 YFSETQ, per germline. The CDR3 protein is CASRLGAAEGYEQYF. As DNA, the CDR3 is TGCGCCAGCAGGTTGGGAGCGGCCGAGGGCTACGAGCAGTACTTC.

This chain joins TRBV5-1 and TRBJ2-3; 10 nucleotides agree with TRBD2. The CDR3 runs to 15 residues. Germline V gives CDR1 SGHRS, CDR2 YFSETQ. The V segment lost 4 bases and the J segment 5 bases; nucleotides outside the gene matches: 7. DNA of the CDR3: TGCGCCAGCAGCGATAGCGGGGGGTTAGGAGATACGCAGTATTTT. It is translated as CASSDSGGLGDTQYF.